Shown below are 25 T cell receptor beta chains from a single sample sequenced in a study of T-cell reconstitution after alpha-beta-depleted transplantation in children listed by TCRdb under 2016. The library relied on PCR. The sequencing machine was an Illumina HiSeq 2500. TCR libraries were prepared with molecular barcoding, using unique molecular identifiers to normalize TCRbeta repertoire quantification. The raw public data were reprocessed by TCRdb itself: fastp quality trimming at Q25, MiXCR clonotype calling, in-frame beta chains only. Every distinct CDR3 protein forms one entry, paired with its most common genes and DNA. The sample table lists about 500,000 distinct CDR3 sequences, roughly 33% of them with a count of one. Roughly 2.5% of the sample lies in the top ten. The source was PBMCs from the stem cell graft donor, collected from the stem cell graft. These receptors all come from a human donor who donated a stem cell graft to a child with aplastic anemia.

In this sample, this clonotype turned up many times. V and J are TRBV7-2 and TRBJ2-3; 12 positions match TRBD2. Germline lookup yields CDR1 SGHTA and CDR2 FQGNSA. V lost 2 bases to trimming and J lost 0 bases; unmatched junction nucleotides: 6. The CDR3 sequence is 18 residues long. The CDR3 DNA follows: TGTGCCAGCAGCTTATCGGGACTAGCGGGTTCTAGCACAGATACGCAGTATTTT. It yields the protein CASSLSGLAGSSTDTQYF. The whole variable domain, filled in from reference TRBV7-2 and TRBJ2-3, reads GAGVSQSPSNKVTEKGKDVELRCDPISGHTALYWYRQSLGQGLEFLIYFQGNSAPDKSGLPSDRFSAERTGGSVSTLTIQRTQQEDSAVYLCASSLSGLAGSSTDTQYFGPGTRLTVL.

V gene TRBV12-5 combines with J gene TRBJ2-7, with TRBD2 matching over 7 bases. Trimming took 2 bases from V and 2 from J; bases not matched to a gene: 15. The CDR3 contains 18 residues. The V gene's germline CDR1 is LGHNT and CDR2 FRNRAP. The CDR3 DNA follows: TGTGCTAGTGGTTTGACCCTCTCGGGCGGGAGTGGCACCTACGAGCAGTACGTC. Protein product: CASGLTLSGGSGTYEQYV.

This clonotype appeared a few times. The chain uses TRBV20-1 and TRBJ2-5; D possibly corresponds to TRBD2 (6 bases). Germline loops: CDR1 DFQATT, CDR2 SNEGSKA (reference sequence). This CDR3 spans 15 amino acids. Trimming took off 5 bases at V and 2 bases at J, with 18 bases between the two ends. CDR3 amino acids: CSAPDPPGLQETQYF. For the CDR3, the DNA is TGCAGTGCTCCAGACCCACCGGGACTTCAAGAGACCCAGTACTTC.

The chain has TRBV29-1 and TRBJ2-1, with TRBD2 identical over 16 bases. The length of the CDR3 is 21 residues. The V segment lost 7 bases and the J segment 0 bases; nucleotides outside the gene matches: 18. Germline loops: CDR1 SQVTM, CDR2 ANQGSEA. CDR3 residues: CSALRGLAGGPRLSSYNEQFF. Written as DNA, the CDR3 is TGCAGCGCACTACGGGGACTAGCGGGAGGGCCCAGGCTGAGCTCCTACAATGAGCAGTTCTTC.

In nucleotides, the CDR3 is TGCGCTATTAGAGACCTCGGGATGAACACTGAAGCTTTCTTT. Its protein product is CAIRDLGMNTEAFF. The chain carries TRBV20-1 and TRBJ1-1; no reliable D call. CDR3 length equals 14 residues. Germline CDR1 is DFQATT and CDR2 is SNEGSKA (reference sequence).

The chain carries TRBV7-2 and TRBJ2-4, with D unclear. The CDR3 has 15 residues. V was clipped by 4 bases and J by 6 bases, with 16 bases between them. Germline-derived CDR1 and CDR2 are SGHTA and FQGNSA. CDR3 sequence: CASSSIPPMGNIQYF. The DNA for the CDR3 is TGTGCCAGCAGCTCGATCCCCCCCATGGGAAACATTCAGTACTTC.

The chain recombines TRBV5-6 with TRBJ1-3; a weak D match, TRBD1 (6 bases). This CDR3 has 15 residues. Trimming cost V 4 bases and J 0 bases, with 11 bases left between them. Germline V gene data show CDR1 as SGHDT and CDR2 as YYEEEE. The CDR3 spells CASSPTGHSGNTIYF. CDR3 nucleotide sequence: TGTGCCAGCAGCCCGACGGGACACTCTGGAAACACCATATATTTT.

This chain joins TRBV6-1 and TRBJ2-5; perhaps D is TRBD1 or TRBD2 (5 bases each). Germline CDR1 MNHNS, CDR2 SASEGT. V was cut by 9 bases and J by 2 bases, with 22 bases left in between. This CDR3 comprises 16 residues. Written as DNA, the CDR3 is TGTGCCAGTCAGCCTTGGGACGTGGGGAAACAAGAGACCCAGTACTTC. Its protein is CASQPWDVGKQETQYF.

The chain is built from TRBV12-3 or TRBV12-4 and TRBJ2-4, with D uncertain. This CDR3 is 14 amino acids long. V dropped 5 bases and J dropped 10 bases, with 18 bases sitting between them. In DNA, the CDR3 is TGTGCCAGCAGTGACCTCCAGCCTCACTCGATTCAGTACTTC. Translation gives CASSDLQPHSIQYF.

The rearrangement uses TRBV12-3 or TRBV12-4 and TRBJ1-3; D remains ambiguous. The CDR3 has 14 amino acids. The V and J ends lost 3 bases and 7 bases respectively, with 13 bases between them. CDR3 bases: TGTGCCAGCAGTTTGCGACCCGGTATTAACACCATATATTTT. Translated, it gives CASSLRPGINTIYF.

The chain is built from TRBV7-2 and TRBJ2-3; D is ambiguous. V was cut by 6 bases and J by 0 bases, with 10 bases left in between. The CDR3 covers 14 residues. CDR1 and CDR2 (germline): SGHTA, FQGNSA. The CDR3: CASSSHPSTDTQYF. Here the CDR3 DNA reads TGTGCCAGCAGTTCACATCCTAGCACAGATACGCAGTATTTT. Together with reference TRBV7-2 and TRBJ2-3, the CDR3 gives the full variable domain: GAGVSQSPSNKVTEKGKDVELRCDPISGHTALYWYRQSLGQGLEFLIYFQGNSAPDKSGLPSDRFSAERTGGSVSTLTIQRTQQEDSAVYLCASSSHPSTDTQYFGPGTRLTVL.

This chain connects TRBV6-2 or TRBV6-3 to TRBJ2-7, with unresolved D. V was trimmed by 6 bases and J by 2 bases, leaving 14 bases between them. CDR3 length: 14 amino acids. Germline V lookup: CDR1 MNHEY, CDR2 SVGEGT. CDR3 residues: CASSQPPTPYEQYV. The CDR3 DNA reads TGTGCCAGCAGCCAACCTCCGACACCCTACGAGCAGTACGTC.

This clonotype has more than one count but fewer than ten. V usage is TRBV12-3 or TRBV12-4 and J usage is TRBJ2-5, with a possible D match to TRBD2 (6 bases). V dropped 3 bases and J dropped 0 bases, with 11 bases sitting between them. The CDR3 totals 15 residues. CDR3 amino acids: CASSLIAVYQETQYF. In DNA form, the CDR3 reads TGTGCCAGCAGTTTGATAGCGGTTTACCAAGAGACCCAGTACTTC.

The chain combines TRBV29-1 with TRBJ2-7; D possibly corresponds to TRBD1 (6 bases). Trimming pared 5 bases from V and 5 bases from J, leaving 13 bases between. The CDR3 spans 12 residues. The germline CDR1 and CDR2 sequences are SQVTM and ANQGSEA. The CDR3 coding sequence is TGCAGCGTTCGAGACAGGCAAAACGAGCAGTACGTC. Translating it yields CSVRDRQNEQYV.

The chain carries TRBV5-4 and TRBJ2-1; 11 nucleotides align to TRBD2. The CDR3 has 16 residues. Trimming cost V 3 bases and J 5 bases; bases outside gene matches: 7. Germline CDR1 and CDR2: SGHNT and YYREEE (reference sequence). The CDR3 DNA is TGTGCCAGCAGCTCGTCGACTAGCGGGATCCACAATGAGCAGTTCTTC. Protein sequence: CASSSSTSGIHNEQFF.

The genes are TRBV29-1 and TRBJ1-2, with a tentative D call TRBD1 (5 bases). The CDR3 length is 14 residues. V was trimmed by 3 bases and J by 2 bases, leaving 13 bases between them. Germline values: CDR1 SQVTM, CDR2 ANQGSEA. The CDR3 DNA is TGCAGCGTTGAGGGGCTGGGAACAAACTATGGCTACACCTTC. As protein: CSVEGLGTNYGYTF.

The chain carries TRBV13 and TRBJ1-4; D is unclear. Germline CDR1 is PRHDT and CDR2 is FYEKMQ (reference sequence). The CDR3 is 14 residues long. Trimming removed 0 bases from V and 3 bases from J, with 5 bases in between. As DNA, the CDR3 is TGTGCCAGCAGCTTAGGTCCCCCTAATGAAAAACTGTTTTTT. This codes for CASSLGPPNEKLFF.

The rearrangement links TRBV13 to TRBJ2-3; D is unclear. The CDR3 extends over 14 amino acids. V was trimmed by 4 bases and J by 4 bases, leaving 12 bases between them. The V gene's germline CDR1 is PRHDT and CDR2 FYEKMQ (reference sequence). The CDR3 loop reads CASSWGRGADTQYF. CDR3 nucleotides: TGTGCCAGCAGCTGGGGTAGAGGCGCAGATACGCAGTATTTT.

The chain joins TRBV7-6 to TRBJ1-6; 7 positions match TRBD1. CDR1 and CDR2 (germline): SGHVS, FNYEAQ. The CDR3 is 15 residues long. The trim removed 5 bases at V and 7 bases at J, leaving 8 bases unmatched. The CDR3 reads CASSPGRGLNSPLHF. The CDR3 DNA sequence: TGTGCCAGCAGCCCAGGAAGGGGGCTGAATTCACCCCTCCACTTT. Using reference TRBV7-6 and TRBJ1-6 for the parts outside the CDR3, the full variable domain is GAGVSQSPRYKVTKRGQDVALRCDPISGHVSLYWYRQALGQGPEFLTYFNYEAQQDKSGLPNDRFSAERPEGSISTLTIQRTEQRDSAMYRCASSPGRGLNSPLHFGNGTRLTVT.

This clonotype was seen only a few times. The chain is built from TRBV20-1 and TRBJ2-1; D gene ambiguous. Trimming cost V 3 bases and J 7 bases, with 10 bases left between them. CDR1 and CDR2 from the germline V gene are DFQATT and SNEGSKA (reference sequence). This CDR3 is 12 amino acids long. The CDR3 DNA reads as TGCAGTGCTAGTCCGGGCCCGAATGAGCAGTTCTTC. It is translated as CSASPGPNEQFF.

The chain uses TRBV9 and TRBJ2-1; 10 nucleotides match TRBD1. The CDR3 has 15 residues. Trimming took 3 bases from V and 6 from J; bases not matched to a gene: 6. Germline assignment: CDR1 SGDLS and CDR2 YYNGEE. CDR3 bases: TGTGCCAGCAGCGACGCCGGGACAGGGGTCAATGAGCAGTTCTTC. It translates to CASSDAGTGVNEQFF.

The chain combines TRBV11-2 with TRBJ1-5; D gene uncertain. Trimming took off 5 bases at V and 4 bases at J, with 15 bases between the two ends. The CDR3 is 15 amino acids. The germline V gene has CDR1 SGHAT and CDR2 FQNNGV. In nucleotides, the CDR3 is TGTGCCAGCAGCCCCACGACGGGAATGAATCAGCCCCAGCATTTT. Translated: CASSPTTGMNQPQHF.

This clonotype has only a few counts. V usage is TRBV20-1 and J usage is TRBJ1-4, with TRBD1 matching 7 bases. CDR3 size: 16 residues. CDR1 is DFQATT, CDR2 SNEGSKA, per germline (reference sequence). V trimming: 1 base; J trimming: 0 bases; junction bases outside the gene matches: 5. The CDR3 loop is CSARGGTAATNEKLFF. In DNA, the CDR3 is TGCAGTGCTAGAGGTGGGACAGCCGCAACTAATGAAAAACTGTTTTTT.

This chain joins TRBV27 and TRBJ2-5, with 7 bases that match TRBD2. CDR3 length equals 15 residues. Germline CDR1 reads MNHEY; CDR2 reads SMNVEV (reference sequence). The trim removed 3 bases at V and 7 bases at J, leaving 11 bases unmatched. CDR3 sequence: CASSFDRLTGGTQYF. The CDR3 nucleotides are TGTGCCAGCAGTTTCGACCGCCTGACGGGAGGGACCCAGTACTTC.

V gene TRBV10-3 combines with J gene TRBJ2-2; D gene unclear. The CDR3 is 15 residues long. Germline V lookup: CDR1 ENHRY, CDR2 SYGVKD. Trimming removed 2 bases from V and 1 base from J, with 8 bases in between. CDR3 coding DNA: TGTGCCATCAGTGAGAGGGTCTTGAACACCGGGGAGCTGTTTTTT. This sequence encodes CAISERVLNTGELFF.